Listed here are 21 T cell receptor beta chains from one sample, sequenced in a study of blood T cell repertoires in COVID-19. Sequencing was performed with immunoSEQ multiplex PCR; in TCRdb, only in-frame clones are kept and a portion is missing. The sample holds about 150,000 clones, approximately 85% seen once. Material for sequencing was peripheral blood. Every receptor here comes from a man aged 55 to 70 with COVID-19, enrolled during active disease.

The CDR3 spells CASSLAPRGMTFYGYTF. DNA of the CDR3: TGTGCCAGCAGCTTAGCCCCGCGGGGTATGACCTTCTATGGCTACACCTTC. The rearrangement uses TRBV11-2 and TRBJ1-2; D remains unclear. Germline V gives CDR1 SGHAT, CDR2 FQNNGV. V was pared by 1 base and J by 4 bases, with 19 bases between. CDR3 length: 17 amino acids.

This chain links TRBV19 with TRBJ1-1; TRBD1 aligns across 9 bases. Germline V lookup: CDR1 LNHDA, CDR2 SQIVND (reference sequence). V trimming: 6 bases; J trimming: 4 bases; junction bases outside the gene matches: 15. This CDR3 is built from 17 residues. CDR3 DNA: TGTGCCAGTAGCTCAGCCCACAGGGGGCGTTCGGGCACTGAAGCTTTCTTT. Protein product: CASSSAHRGRSGTEAFF.

The V and J genes are TRBV6-2 or TRBV6-3 and TRBJ2-1, with 8 bases aligning to TRBD2. This CDR3 comprises 17 residues. The V and J ends lost 2 bases and 7 bases, in that order; junction bases with no gene match: 13. Germline V CDR1 and CDR2: MNHEY, SVGEGT. This CDR3 reads CASSYPFGASGSNEQFF. In nucleotides, the CDR3 is TGTGCCAGCAGTTACCCCTTCGGAGCTAGCGGGTCGAATGAGCAGTTCTTC.

J is TRBJ1-5 and V is TRBV6-2 or TRBV6-3; 7 positions match TRBD1. The ends lost 2 bases at V and 5 bases at J; junction bases unmatched: 3. The CDR3 spans 14 residues. CDR1 and CDR2 (germline): MNHEY, SVGEGT. CDR3: CASSYGTAYQPQHF. The CDR3 coding sequence is TGTGCCAGCAGTTACGGGACAGCTTATCAGCCCCAGCATTTT.

The V call is TRBV12-3 or TRBV12-4, the J call TRBJ1-1; D uncertain. Trimming shortened V by 5 bases and J by 4 bases, and 8 bases separated the two germline ends. There are 12 residues in the CDR3. The CDR3 region has the DNA TGTGCCAGCAGTCCGGAGGTCACTGAAGCTTTCTTT. Protein sequence: CASSPEVTEAFF.

The rearrangement uses TRBV3-1 (or the pseudogene TRBV3-2) and TRBJ2-6, with D possibly TRBD2 on 5 matching bases. V gave up 6 bases and J gave up 0 bases, with 12 bases separating them. The CDR3 is 16 amino acids. The germline V gene has CDR1 LGHDT and CDR2 YNNKEL (reference sequence). Written as DNA, the CDR3 is TGTGCCAGCAGTCCTGGACTCTCCTCTGGGGCCAACGTCCTGACTTTC. Protein product: CASSPGLSSGANVLTF.

The chain recombines TRBV7-2 with TRBJ2-2; a possible D gene is TRBD1 (6 bases). Germline V CDR1 and CDR2: SGHTA, FQGNSA. Trimming removed 5 bases from V and 0 bases from J, with 16 bases in between. The CDR3 covers 17 residues. CDR3 nucleotide sequence: TGTGCCAGCAGCCCAAGCCCAGGGGCGGCGAACACCGGGGAGCTGTTTTTT. Its protein is CASSPSPGAANTGELFF.

The chain is built from TRBV4-3 and TRBJ1-2; D might be TRBD1 (5 bases). Per germline, CDR1 LGHNA and CDR2 YSLEER. V was cut by 2 bases and J by 4 bases, with 8 bases left in between. The CDR3 contains 13 residues. CDR3 in amino acids: CASSQQGSYGYTF. Here the CDR3 DNA reads TGCGCCAGCAGCCAACAGGGAAGCTATGGCTACACCTTC.

This chain uses TRBV7-2 with TRBJ2-2; D unclear. This CDR3 region has 14 residues. Germline V lookup: CDR1 SGHTA, CDR2 FQGNSA. V gave up 5 bases and J gave up 8 bases, with 15 bases separating them. The CDR3 DNA reads as TGTGCCAGCAGCAACAACGGCCTGACAGGGGAGCTGTTTTTT. It is translated as CASSNNGLTGELFF. The entire variable domain, with the rest obtained from reference TRBV7-2 and TRBJ2-2, is as follows: GAGVSQSPSNKVTEKGKDVELRCDPISGHTALYWYRQSLGQGLEFLIYFQGNSAPDKSGLPSDRFSAERTGGSVSTLTIQRTQQEDSAVYLCASSNNGLTGELFFGEGSRLTVL.

This clone was counted a single time. V usage is TRBV30 and J usage is TRBJ1-6; the D is unclear. Germline V gene data show CDR1 as GTSNPN and CDR2 as SVGIG (reference sequence). Trimming took 0 bases from V and 0 from J, leaving 6 bases between them. The CDR3 sequence is 15 residues long. This chain's CDR3 is CAWSVLSSYNSPLHF. The DNA for the CDR3 is TGTGCCTGGAGTGTACTGAGCTCCTATAATTCACCCCTCCACTTT.

The chain has TRBV4-3 and TRBJ2-7, with TRBD2 as a possible D gene (5 bases). The CDR3 has 14 amino acids. CDR1 is LGHNA and CDR2 is YSLEER in the germline V gene. V was pared by 2 bases and J by 1 base, with 9 bases between. CDR3 sequence: CASSQSTTSYEQYF. DNA for the CDR3: TGCGCCAGCAGCCAATCGACTACTTCCTACGAGCAGTACTTC.

The J gene is TRBJ2-1, the V gene TRBV11-2; 8 bases are shared with TRBD2. Germline CDR1 is SGHAT and CDR2 is FQNNGV. V lost 4 bases to trimming and J lost 16 bases; unmatched junction nucleotides: 6. The CDR3 has 11 residues. CDR3 protein: CASSSGLVPFF. The CDR3 DNA sequence: TGTGCCAGCAGCTCGGGACTAGTACCTTTCTTC.

The chain couples TRBV11-2 to TRBJ1-1, with 11 nucleotides matching TRBD1. The CDR3 totals 16 residues. Germline V gene sequence: CDR1 SGHAT, CDR2 FQNNGV. J gave up 8 bases and V 1 base, and 9 bases lay outside the gene matches. The CDR3: CASSLVTGGQGVEAFF. CDR3 DNA sequence: TGTGCCAGCAGCTTAGTCACAGGGGGACAGGGGGTCGAAGCTTTCTTT.

CDR3 loop: CASSLQATGELFF. CDR3 nucleotide sequence: TGTGCCAGCAGCTTGCAAGCGACCGGGGAGCTGTTTTTT. V gene TRBV5-4 combines with J gene TRBJ2-2; D not resolved. Trimming removed 1 base at V and 5 bases at J, with 6 bases between. CDR1 is SGHNT, CDR2 YYREEE, per germline (reference sequence). This CDR3 has 13 residues.

The chain employs TRBV7-2 and TRBJ1-4; 8 bases map to TRBD1. This CDR3 has 14 residues. In germline, CDR1 is SGHTA, CDR2 FQGNSA. Trimming at V came to 10 bases and at J to 7 bases, leaving 11 bases not matched to a gene. CDR3 amino acids: CATGTTGVGEKLFF. The CDR3 DNA is TGTGCCACAGGGACGACAGGGGTGGGTGAAAAACTGTTTTTT.

V is TRBV21-1 and J is TRBJ1-5. TRBV21-1 is labeled a pseudogene. The CDR3 covers 12 residues. CDR3 region: CASSKGTFDPSF. The DNA for the CDR3 is TGTGCCAGCAGCAAAGGGACTTTTGACCCATCCTTT.

This rearrangement joins TRBV13 to TRBJ1-5; D is perhaps TRBD1 (6 bases). The V end lost 8 bases, the J end lost 6 bases, and 14 bases lay between the germline ends. From germline, CDR1 is PRHDT and CDR2 FYEKMQ (reference sequence). This CDR3 has 13 amino acids. CDR3 DNA sequence: TGTGCCAGCGGTACAGGGTCCGGTCAGCCCCAGCATTTT. Amino acids: CASGTGSGQPQHF.

The genes are TRBV6-5 and TRBJ1-1; no clear D. Germline assignment: CDR1 MNHEY and CDR2 SVGAGI. V was cut by 8 bases and J by 5 bases, with 12 bases left in between. The CDR3 runs to 12 residues. CDR3 in DNA: TGTGCCAGCGGGTTGGGCGGGACTGAAGCTTTCTTT. The encoded protein is CASGLGGTEAFF.

The CDR3 DNA sequence: TGTGCCAGCAGCTTAGGCCCCGTGAACACTGAAGCTTTCTTT. Translated: CASSLGPVNTEAFF. The chain uses TRBV13 and TRBJ1-1; D gene uncertain. The CDR3 contains 14 residues. Germline values: CDR1 PRHDT, CDR2 FYEKMQ (reference sequence). Trimming cost V 0 bases and J 0 bases, with 5 bases left between them.

J is TRBJ2-1 and V is TRBV29-1; 8 nucleotides match TRBD2. This CDR3 comprises 14 residues. Germline trimming cut 6 bases from V and 2 bases from J; bases unmatched to any gene: 6. Germline lookup yields CDR1 SQVTM and CDR2 ANQGSEA. CDR3 sequence: CSVVAGYAYNEQFF. The CDR3 DNA follows: TGCAGCGTGGTAGCGGGGTACGCCTACAATGAGCAGTTCTTC.

The V call is TRBV5-6, the J call TRBJ1-4; perhaps TRBD1 as D (6 bases). The V end lost 4 bases, the J end lost 8 bases, and 15 bases lay between the germline ends. From germline, CDR1 is SGHDT and CDR2 YYEEEE. This CDR3 spans 14 amino acids. CDR3 in amino acids: CASSPGRGREKLFF. The DNA for the CDR3 is TGTGCCAGCAGCCCTGGGCGGGGGCGGGAAAAACTGTTTTTT.